These 30 T cell receptor beta chains came from one sample sequenced in a study of blood T cell repertoires in COVID-19. The data were produced by immunoSEQ multiplex PCR, yet TCRdb's version contains in-frame clones alone and is incomplete. The sample has about 150,000 clones; about 80% are singletons. The sequencing input was peripheral blood. The receptors shown here come from a man in his 70s with acute or convalescent COVID-19.

V and J are TRBV5-1 and TRBJ2-1, with 10 bases aligning to TRBD2. Germline V gene lookup returns CDR1 SGHRS and CDR2 YFSETQ. V was clipped by 4 bases and J by 9 bases; unmatched bases: 13. The CDR3 length is 16 residues. This chain's CDR3 is CASSPEPVAGGVEQFF. CDR3 nucleotides: TGCGCCAGCAGCCCCGAACCGGTAGCGGGGGGTGTTGAGCAGTTCTTC.

The V gene is TRBV29-1, the J gene TRBJ2-5, with D possibly TRBD2 on 6 matching bases. Trimming pared 4 bases from V and 2 bases from J, leaving 11 bases between. The CDR3 runs 13 residues. Per the germline V gene, CDR1 is SQVTM and CDR2 is ANQGSEA. CDR3 in amino acids: CSVAGRGQETQYF. DNA for the CDR3: TGCAGCGTTGCGGGGCGGGGACAAGAGACCCAGTACTTC.

The chain couples TRBV5-1 to TRBJ2-1; a weak D match, TRBD2 (5 bases). The CDR3 spans 15 residues. The V and J ends lost 1 base and 2 bases respectively, with 10 bases between them. The germline CDR1 and CDR2 sequences are SGHRS and YFSETQ. The CDR3 nucleotides read TGCGCCAGCAGCTTGAAAGCGGCTACCTACAATGAGCAGTTCTTC. It codes for CASSLKAATYNEQFF.

This clone was counted between two and nine times. The junction does not match germline at one end; this may be a read error. The chain joins TRBV7-7 to TRBJ2-1; 7 bases align to TRBD2. The length of the CDR3 is 15 residues. Germline values: CDR1 SSHAT, CDR2 FNYEAQ (reference sequence). The CDR3 spells CASSLGGIPYNEQFF. The CDR3 region has the DNA TGTGCTAGCAGCTTGGGGGGGATCCCCTACAATGAGCAGTTCTTC.

The chain employs TRBV19 and TRBJ1-2; 7 positions match TRBD1. Germline-derived CDR1 and CDR2 are LNHDA and SQIVND (reference sequence). The CDR3 runs to 16 residues. V dropped 6 bases and J dropped 2; count of bases not matched to a gene: 12. DNA for the CDR3: TGTGCCAGTAGGAAATTCAAAGCACAGGGGAACTATGGCTACACCTTC. It specifies CASRKFKAQGNYGYTF.

The genes are TRBV18 and TRBJ2-7, with 9 nucleotides matching TRBD1. The CDR3 runs 15 residues. Per the germline V gene, CDR1 is KGHSH and CDR2 is LQKENI. V lost 6 bases and J lost 0; bases outside the gene matches: 6. The CDR3 DNA sequence: TGTGCCAGCTCCCGAACAGGGGGCCTCTCCTACGAGCAGTACTTC. This codes for CASSRTGGLSYEQYF.

The chain employs TRBV9 and TRBJ1-2; D gene uncertain. Trimming took 0 bases from V and 4 from J, leaving 7 bases between them. CDR3 length equals 13 residues. Per the germline V gene, CDR1 is SGDLS and CDR2 is YYNGEE. As DNA, the CDR3 is TGTGCCAGCAGCGTAGTCGGTTTCTATGGCTACACCTTC. Translation gives CASSVVGFYGYTF.

The V call is TRBV25-1, the J call TRBJ2-3; D is uncertain. Germline assignment: CDR1 MGHDK and CDR2 SYGVNS. This CDR3 comprises 14 residues. V was clipped by 1 base and J by 0 bases, with 5 bases between them. The chain's CDR3 is CASSEFISTDTQYF. The CDR3 DNA reads TGTGCCAGCAGTGAATTCATTAGCACAGATACGCAGTATTTT.

The chain has TRBV15 and TRBJ1-1; TRBD1 might be the D (6 bases). Germline values: CDR1 LNHNV, CDR2 YYDKDF (reference sequence). Trimming removed 5 bases at V and 6 bases at J, with 22 bases between. The CDR3 is 16 amino acids. Written as DNA, the CDR3 is TGTGCCACCAGCTACGGGGGGGCTGGGAAAGCCGCTGAAGCTTTCTTT. It translates to CATSYGGAGKAAEAFF. Filled out from reference TRBV15 and TRBJ1-1, the complete variable domain reads DAMVIQNPRYQVTQFGKPVTLSCSQTLNHNVMYWYQQKSSQAPKLLFHYYDKDFNNEADTPDNFQSRRPNTSFCFLDIRSPGLGDTAMYLCATSYGGAGKAAEAFFGQGTRLTVV.

V is TRBV13 and J is TRBJ2-2, with a possible D match to TRBD2 (6 bases). Trimming removed 8 bases at V and 6 bases at J, with 13 bases between. Germline values: CDR1 PRHDT, CDR2 FYEKMQ (reference sequence). The CDR3 contains 13 residues. In nucleotides, the CDR3 is TGTGCCAGCCGGGAGAGGGTTCCCGGGGAGCTGTTTTTT. Protein: CASRERVPGELFF. Supplemented by reference TRBV13 and TRBJ2-2, the full variable domain reads AAGVIQSPRHLIKEKRETATLKCYPIPRHDTVYWYQQGPGQDPQFLISFYEKMQSDKGSIPDRFSAQQFSDYHSELNMSSLELGDSALYFCASRERVPGELFFGEGSRLTVL.

The chain carries TRBV30 and TRBJ1-2, with D perhaps TRBD1 (5 bases). Trimming stripped 3 bases from V and 7 bases from J, with 18 bases between. CDR1 and CDR2 (germline): GTSNPN, SVGIG (reference sequence). This CDR3 is built from 14 residues. CDR3 sequence: CAWSQYRSNIGYTF. CDR3 DNA sequence: TGTGCCTGGAGCCAATACAGGTCTAACATTGGCTACACCTTC.

Remarks on this clone: This sample includes further DNA sequences coding for the same CDR3. The chain carries TRBV28 and TRBJ2-3; TRBD2 might be the D (6 bases). In germline, CDR1 is MDHEN, CDR2 SYDVKM. This CDR3 is 14 amino acids long. Trimming took off 3 bases at V and 0 bases at J, with 7 bases between the two ends. CDR3 region: CASSFGGSTDTQYF. CDR3 bases: TGTGCCAGCAGTTTCGGGGGTAGCACAGATACGCAGTATTTT.

V usage is TRBV4-2 and J usage is TRBJ2-5; no reliable D call. Germline V gene data show CDR1 as LGHNA and CDR2 as YNFKEQ. V lost 4 bases and J lost 4, with 7 bases in between. This CDR3 is 12 amino acids long. This CDR3 is CASSPSAETQYF. As DNA, the CDR3 is TGTGCCAGCAGCCCCAGTGCAGAGACCCAGTACTTC.

This clone was counted between two and nine times. This chain links TRBV6-5 with TRBJ2-7; tentative D call: TRBD1 (5 bases). There are 13 residues in the CDR3. V lost 10 bases and J 6 bases, leaving 19 bases between the germline ends. Germline loops: CDR1 MNHEY, CDR2 SVGAGI. The CDR3, as DNA: TGTGCCACCCCTCCCTGGGAAGGGGCCGAGCAGTACTTC. It encodes CATPPWEGAEQYF.

This clone was detected only once. The DNA of the CDR3 is TGCGCCAGCAAACCTGGCATGACTAGCGACGAGCAGTACTTC. Translation: CASKPGMTSDEQYF. The chain is built from TRBV4-1 and TRBJ2-7; 8 nucleotides match TRBD2. Trimming at V came to 7 bases and at J to 5 bases, leaving 10 bases not matched to a gene. This CDR3 is built from 14 residues. CDR1 is MGHRA and CDR2 is YSYEKL in the germline V gene.

This chain connects TRBV28 to TRBJ1-2, with 7 positions matching TRBD1. With V trimmed by 4 bases and J by 6 bases, 17 bases remained unmatched. Germline V gene lookup returns CDR1 MDHEN and CDR2 SYDVKM. The CDR3 is 17 amino acids. CDR3 amino acids: CASSSQWDRGQTHGYTF. The CDR3 bases are TGTGCCAGCAGTTCACAATGGGATAGGGGACAGACACATGGCTACACCTTC.

Here the CDR3 reads CSASMVGRANYEQYF. As DNA, the CDR3 is TGCAGTGCTAGTATGGTCGGCAGGGCGAACTACGAGCAGTACTTC. The J gene is TRBJ2-7, the V gene TRBV20-1; D perhaps matches TRBD1 (5 bases). Trimming stripped 3 bases from V and 3 bases from J, with 18 bases between. The germline gives CDR1 DFQATT, CDR2 SNEGSKA (reference sequence). This CDR3 has 15 amino acids.

V is TRBV6-1 and J is TRBJ1-6; TRBD1 is a possible D gene (6 bases). The CDR3 is made up of 15 amino acids. The germline V and J ends were trimmed by 1 base and 10 bases, with 14 bases remaining between them. Germline CDR1 is MNHNS and CDR2 is SASEGT. CDR3 amino acids: CASSEEDSAASPLHF. The CDR3, as DNA: TGTGCCAGCAGTGAAGAGGACAGTGCCGCGTCACCCCTCCACTTT.

The rearrangement links TRBV28 to TRBJ1-5; D is unresolved. There are 15 residues in the CDR3. The V and J ends lost 5 bases and 5 bases respectively, with 16 bases between them. Per the germline V gene, CDR1 is MDHEN and CDR2 is SYDVKM. As DNA, the CDR3 is TGTGCCAGCAGTCCGGAGGGCGGACCGTATCAGCCCCAGCATTTT. Translation gives CASSPEGGPYQPQHF.

The chain has TRBV7-8 and TRBJ2-7, with D possibly matching TRBD1 (8 bases). CDR1 SGHVS and CDR2 FQNEAQ come from the germline V gene. CDR3 size: 15 residues. The V end was cut by 7 bases, the J end by 6 bases, with 22 bases between. In DNA form, the CDR3 reads TGTGCCAGCACCGGGGGAGGGCAGGGGGCCGGCGAGCAGTACTTC. It is translated as CASTGGGQGAGEQYF.

The rearrangement links TRBV19 to TRBJ2-7, with 7 bases identical to TRBD2. V lost 5 bases, J lost 7 bases, and 14 bases stayed unmatched. Germline CDR1 is LNHDA and CDR2 is SQIVND (reference sequence). This CDR3 contains 15 residues. CDR3 sequence reads: CASSLIFGSGGEQYF. The CDR3 DNA reads as TGTGCCAGTAGTCTAATTTTTGGGTCGGGGGGTGAGCAGTACTTC.

This chain uses TRBV19 with TRBJ1-5; D ambiguous. V lost 6 bases and J lost 6, with 18 bases in between. Germline-derived CDR1 and CDR2 are LNHDA and SQIVND (reference sequence). This CDR3 comprises 15 residues. The CDR3 DNA reads TGTGCCAGTAGCCAAAACCGGGGATCGGGTCAGCCCCAGCATTTT. It specifies CASSQNRGSGQPQHF.

This clone showed up just a few times. The chain combines TRBV28 with TRBJ1-2; tentatively, D is TRBD1 (5 bases). This CDR3 spans 14 amino acids. V dropped 4 bases and J dropped 8 bases, with 17 bases sitting between them. Germline loops: CDR1 MDHEN, CDR2 SYDVKM. The CDR3 region has the DNA TGTGCCAGCAGTTCGACTCAAGGGGTCGGCGGCTACACCTTC. Encoded protein: CASSSTQGVGGYTF.

The genes are TRBV5-1 and TRBJ1-5; no reliable D call. Between the trimmed V and J ends, which lost 0 bases and 5 bases, there was a span of 12 bases. Germline CDR1 is SGHRS and CDR2 is YFSETQ. The CDR3 has 15 residues. CDR3 in amino acids: CASSLGPRDDQPQHF. Here the CDR3 DNA reads TGCGCCAGCAGCTTGGGTCCTCGAGATGATCAGCCCCAGCATTTT.

The J gene is TRBJ2-5, the V gene TRBV5-4, with 8 positions matching TRBD2. The V segment lost 4 bases and the J segment 1 base; nucleotides outside the gene matches: 12. Germline V gene lookup returns CDR1 SGHNT and CDR2 YYREEE (reference sequence). The CDR3 sequence is 17 residues long. The CDR3 loop reads CASSVGSLAGVQETQYF. CDR3 sequence (DNA): TGTGCCAGCAGCGTTGGGTCGCTAGCGGGTGTCCAAGAGACCCAGTACTTC.

The chain couples TRBV7-6 to TRBJ2-5; 10 nucleotides match TRBD1. The CDR3 sequence is 15 residues long. CDR1 and CDR2 (germline): SGHVS, FNYEAQ. The V segment lost 5 bases and the J segment 3 bases; nucleotides outside the gene matches: 6. The CDR3: CASSPDRGYEETQYF. CDR3 bases: TGTGCCAGCAGCCCGGACAGGGGGTATGAAGAGACCCAGTACTTC.

This clone has a handful of counts. The V call is TRBV28, the J call TRBJ2-1; D may be TRBD1 (6 bases). The CDR3 sequence is 16 residues long. Germline V gene sequence: CDR1 MDHEN, CDR2 SYDVKM. V was pared by 4 bases and J by 4 bases, with 17 bases between. The CDR3 sequence is CASSSTGQGLYNEQFF. CDR3 coding DNA: TGTGCCAGCAGTTCCACAGGGCAAGGGTTATACAATGAGCAGTTCTTC.

Written as DNA, the CDR3 is TGTGCCAGCAGCGAGGCGGTTAGCACAGATACGCAGTATTTT. Its protein is CASSEAVSTDTQYF. The gene calls are TRBV9 and TRBJ2-3; D not certain. CDR1 is SGDLS, CDR2 YYNGEE, per germline. CDR3 length equals 14 residues. Trimming removed 3 bases from V and 0 bases from J, with 8 bases in between. The full variable domain, its missing parts supplied by reference TRBV9 and TRBJ2-3, is DSGVTQTPKHLITATGQRVTLRCSPRSGDLSVYWYQQSLDQGLQFLIQYYNGEERAKGNILERFSAQQFPDLHSELNLSSLELGDSALYFCASSEAVSTDTQYFGPGTRLTVL.

This clone occurred a few times. V is TRBV28 and J is TRBJ1-3; maybe TRBD1 (6 bases). From germline, CDR1 is MDHEN and CDR2 SYDVKM. This CDR3 spans 14 amino acids. The V end was cut by 4 bases, the J end by 0 bases, with 7 bases between. The CDR3 coding sequence is TGTGCCAGCAGTTCAGGGGTCTCTGGAAACACCATATATTTT. It translates to CASSSGVSGNTIYF. The complete variable domain, with remaining parts taken from reference TRBV28 and TRBJ1-3, reads DVKVTQSSRYLVKRTGEKVFLECVQDMDHENMFWYRQDPGLGLRLIYFSYDVKMKEKGDIPEGYSVSREKKERFSLILESASTNQTSMYLCASSSGVSGNTIYFGEGSWLTVV.

J is TRBJ2-3 and V is TRBV11-3; D is possibly TRBD2 (6 bases). Germline V gives CDR1 SGHNT, CDR2 YENEEA. The CDR3 runs to 15 residues. V was trimmed by 1 base and J by 1 base, leaving 9 bases between them. The CDR3 DNA sequence: TGTGCCAGCAGCTTAGGGGCGGGACGCACAGATACGCAGTATTTT. Amino acids: CASSLGAGRTDTQYF.